This entry features one T cell receptor beta chain sequence. TCRdb's table, derived via immunoSEQ multiplex PCR, lists solely in-frame clones and lacks some. The repertoire includes about 270,000 clones, roughly 90% of them detected once, and 2.5% to 3.5% sits in the top ten. These data belong to a study of blood T cell repertoires in COVID-19. V lost 0 bases to trimming and J lost 4 bases, with 10 bases between them. Germline assignment: CDR1 MNHNS and CDR2 SASEGT. This CDR3 has 15 amino acids. Sample: PBMCs or T cells enriched from blood (not recorded which). The sequence came from a woman aged 50 to 60 who had recovered from COVID-19. V usage is TRBV6-1 and J usage is TRBJ1-5, with D possibly being TRBD1 (6 bases). Here the CDR3 reads CASSEAYRENQPQHF. In nucleotides, the CDR3 is TGTGCCAGCAGTGAAGCATACAGGGAAAATCAGCCCCAGCATTTT.